The clone carrying this TCR beta chain was seen repeatedly, ten times or more. Its target is unknown. Amplified TCR beta CDR3 regions were obtained using RNA transcripts as template. Amplification began with first-round RT-PCR using HTBI primers, then second-round multiplex PCR was performed. One entry per CDR3 protein results from TCRdb running MiXCR on the multiplex PCR reads. Here the sample spans roughly 500,000 distinct CDR3 sequences, over 13% being singletons. The source of the sample is a study of Graves' ophthalmopathy and Graves' hyperthyroidism. Study conclusions and caveats: Thyroid clonotypes that were expanded above 0.001 frequency mostly also appeared in blood.

Clinical symptoms and serum thyroxine were used for diagnosis; TRAb, thyroid ultrasound and orbital computed tomography were also relied on. PBMCs were density-gradient isolated from around 9.2 ml fresh blood. CDR3 size: 16 residues. Germline V gene lookup returns CDR1 KGHDR and CDR2 SFDVKD. V was cut by 4 bases and J by 6 bases, with 21 bases left in between. Sequenced: blood. This sequence was found in a woman in her twenties or thirties with Graves' ophthalmopathy. The V call is TRBV24-1, the J call TRBJ2-7; either TRBD1 or TRBD2 may supply D (5 bases each). CDR3 nucleotides: TGTGCCACCAGTGAGGCGACCGGGACCCCTGAGGGCGAGCAGTACTTC. Translation: CATSEATGTPEGEQYF.